The clone carrying this TCR beta chain was observed a handful of times. This sample was included in a study of CD8+ T cells in alopecia areata. Treatment noted: oral pan-JAK inhibitor, 5-10 mg twice daily. It was cDNA, reverse transcribed from extracted RNA, that served as the sequencing template. The method was immunoSEQ multiplex PCR; TCRdb's version includes in-frame clones alone and lacks a portion of them. The sample holds approximately 210,000 clones, around 66% seen once. In germline, CDR1 is MNHEY, CDR2 SMNVEV (reference sequence). V was trimmed by 3 bases and J by 3 bases, leaving 12 bases between them. This CDR3 comprises 14 residues.

The chain uses TRBV27 and TRBJ2-7, with TRBD1 as a possible D gene (6 bases). The clonotype originates from a human donor with alopecia areata. The sequences come from CD4+ T cells sorted from blood, collected around week 46, from a patient treated with tofacitinib. Here the CDR3 reads CASSFSGDVYEQYF. The DNA of the CDR3 is TGTGCCAGCAGTTTCTCAGGGGACGTCTACGAGCAGTACTTC.